This TCR beta chain was identified in a study of blood T cells in healthy people across ages. Study-wide results and limits: Roughly linear age-related decline in beta diversity appeared, significant by age around 40.

This clonotype occurred a few times. Its antigen is not known. Per individual sample, total RNA of at least 5.5 micrograms was extracted. For the second PCR, which ran for roughly 7 to 11 cycles, a sample-barcoded 5' primer and a J-beta primer mix were used. Researchers report that a template-switch adaptor with 12 random nucleotides tagged each cDNA molecule. Each CDR3 protein is one row after TCRdb ran MiXCR on the 5' RACE reads. The table has about 1,400,000 distinct CDR3 sequences, around 55% seen once; the top ten hold 6.7%. Sequenced material: blood. This TCR was sampled from a man younger than 30 in good health.

The chain's CDR3 is CASSPIPGTSGGNEQFF. In DNA, the CDR3 is TGCGCCAGCAGCCCGATTCCCGGGACTAGCGGAGGCAATGAGCAGTTCTTC. The chain employs TRBV4-3 and TRBJ2-1; 11 bases fit TRBD2. J gave up 6 bases and V 4 bases, and 11 bases lay outside the gene matches. The CDR3 has 17 residues. Germline CDR1 and CDR2: LGHNA and YSLEER.